Listed below are T cell receptor beta chains from one sample, sequenced in a study of Ad26.COV2.S vaccination and SARS-CoV-2 variants. The repertoire was sequenced with immunoSEQ multiplex PCR; TCRdb's copy has only in-frame clones and lacks some. The sample consists of about 450,000 clones, 89% of them appearing once. Source: peripheral blood, taken in a trial of Ad26.COV2.S vaccine versus placebo. These receptors originate from a person between 18 and 60 years old who received the Ad26.COV2.S COVID-19 vaccine or a placebo. Each CDR3 is given with its conserved first and last residue. A D gene is named only where the DNA matches it firmly. Some rows have no size entry. The others give once, few or many, or a class for an expanded clone.

j_gene | v_gene | d_gene | abundance | CDR3aa | CDR3nt
TRBJ1-1 | TRBV19 | NA | once | CASSIGWEGVNTEAFF | TGTGCCAGTAGTATAGGGTGGGAGGGGGTGAACACTGAAGCTTTCTTT
TRBJ1-1 | TRBV9 | NA | NA | CASSVEPGGGGGTEAFF | TGTGCCAGCAGCGTAGAGCCGGGGGGCGGCGGGGGCACTGAAGCTTTCTTT
TRBJ1-2 | TRBV2 | NA | NA | CASSFDRPSYGYTF | TGTGCCAGCAGTTTCGACAGACCGTCCTATGGCTACACCTTC
TRBJ2-3 | TRBV12-3/TRBV12-4 | NA | NA | CASTSGVTDTQYF | TGTGCCAGCACCTCGGGGGTAACAGATACGCAGTATTTT
TRBJ2-5 | TRBV5-1 | NA | NA | CASSSGSQETQYF | TGCGCCAGCAGCTCAGGATCTCAAGAGACCCAGTACTTC
TRBJ2-3 | TRBV3-1/TRBV3-2 | NA | NA | CASSPRLPQRPSTDTQYF | TGTGCCAGCAGCCCCAGGTTGCCCCAACGGCCTAGCACAGATACGCAGTATTTT
TRBJ2-3 | TRBV19 | TRBD2 | NA | CASSIAAPAGGPADTQYF | TGTGCCAGTAGTATTGCGGCCCCTGCGGGAGGGCCCGCAGATACGCAGTATTTT
TRBJ1-5 | TRBV5-3 | NA | NA | CARSLRDLTRPGFRGNQPQHF | TGTGCCAGAAGCTTGAGAGACCTTACCCGACCAGGGTTCCGAGGCAATCAGCCCCAGCATTTT
TRBJ1-2 | TRBV14 | TRBD1 | NA | CASSGRDRISAANYGYTF | TGTGCCAGCAGCGGCCGGGACAGGATATCGGCTGCTAACTATGGCTACACCTTC
TRBJ2-3 | TRBV5-1 | TRBD1 | NA | CASSLALSQGAGTDTQYF | TGCGCCAGCAGCTTAGCCTTATCCCAGGGGGCGGGTACAGATACGCAGTATTTT
TRBJ1-2 | TRBV4-3 | NA | NA | CASSQDRSLFFYGYTF | TGCGCCAGCAGCCAAGACAGGTCCTTGTTTTTTTATGGCTACACCTTC
TRBJ2-5 | TRBV3-1/TRBV3-2 | TRBD2 | once | CASSQRVFPPGGPSETQYF | TGTGCCAGCAGCCAGCGTGTATTTCCTCCGGGAGGGCCGAGCGAGACCCAGTACTTC
TRBJ2-3 | TRBV28 | TRBD1 | NA | CASSLVTGTGPPGTQYF | TGTGCCAGCAGCCTAGTTACCGGGACAGGGCCCCCAGGTACGCAGTATTTT
TRBJ1-1 | TRBV5-1 | NA | NA | CASSLRPNTEAFF | TGCGCCAGCAGCTTGAGGCCAAACACTGAAGCTTTCTTT
TRBJ2-2 | TRBV11-3 | NA | once | CASSLDISLGPQNTGELFF | TGTGCCAGCAGCTTAGATATAAGTTTGGGACCGCAGAACACCGGGGAGCTGTTTTTT
TRBJ1-2 | TRBV2 | NA | NA | CASRGKGNPYGYTF | TGTGCCAGCAGGGGGAAAGGGAACCCCTATGGCTACACCTTC
TRBJ2-2 | TRBV4-3 | TRBD1 | NA | CASSQDWRDRGPGELFF | TGCGCCAGCAGCCAAGACTGGAGGGACAGGGGTCCCGGGGAGCTGTTTTTT
TRBJ2-3 | TRBV24-1 | TRBD2 | NA | CATSGISSGRAWTDTQYF | TGTGCCACCAGTGGTATCAGTAGCGGGAGGGCGTGGACAGATACGCAGTATTTT
TRBJ1-5 | TRBV28 | NA | NA | CASRTYSNQPQHF | TGTGCCAGCAGGACCTATAGCAATCAGCCCCAGCATTTT
TRBJ2-6 | TRBV18 | NA | NA | CASSPGGRASGANVLTF | TGTGCCAGCTCACCAGGGGGTCGTGCCTCTGGGGCCAACGTCCTGACTTTC
TRBJ1-2 | TRBV7-2 | NA | NA | CASSLDSVREPHGYTF | TGTGCCAGCAGCTTAGATAGTGTCAGAGAGCCCCATGGCTACACCTTC
TRBJ2-7 | TRBV27 | NA | NA | CASSLDPTAYEQYF | TGTGCCAGCAGTTTAGACCCGACAGCCTACGAGCAGTACTTC
TRBJ1-5 | TRBV27 | NA | NA | CASSLLRAVGPQHF | TGTGCCAGCAGTTTGTTAAGGGCCGTTGGGCCCCAGCATTTT
TRBJ1-5 | TRBV5-6 | NA | NA | CASSFRHSNQPQHF | TGTGCCAGCAGCTTCCGGCACAGCAATCAGCCCCAGCATTTT
TRBJ2-2 | TRBV2 | TRBD1 | once | CASMKGQSPTGELFF | TGTGCCAGCATGAAGGGACAGAGCCCCACCGGGGAGCTGTTTTTT
TRBJ2-6 | TRBV4-3 | NA | once | CASSQDGGTGTGANVLTF | TGCGCCAGCAGCCAAGATGGGGGCACGGGAACTGGGGCCAACGTCCTGACTTTC
TRBJ2-3 | TRBV29-1 | NA | once | CSVEGLGVSTDTQYF | TGCAGCGTTGAAGGACTAGGTGTGAGCACAGATACGCAGTATTTT
TRBJ2-2 | TRBV5-4 | TRBD2 | few | CASSLILAGELFF | TGTGCCAGCAGCTTGATACTAGCGGGGGAGCTGTTTTTT
TRBJ1-5 | TRBV6-6 | NA | NA | CASSLNGGGTPQHF | TGTGCCAGCAGCCTAAACGGGGGGGGCACGCCCCAGCATTTT
TRBJ2-5 | TRBV4-3 | TRBD1 | NA | CASSERDRGRGETQYF | TGCGCCAGCAGCGAACGGGACAGGGGGCGCGGAGAGACCCAGTACTTC
TRBJ2-1 | TRBV20-1 | TRBD2 | NA | CSASSERERALF | TGCAGTGCTAGTTCCGAGCGGGAGCGGGCGCTCTTC
TRBJ2-5 | TRBV7-6 | TRBD2 | NA | CASSPPRGGGGTQYF | TGTGCCAGCAGCCCCCCTCGGGGGGGAGGGGGGACCCAGTACTTC
TRBJ2-3 | TRBV5-1 | NA | NA | CASSLAGPPDTQYF | TGCGCCAGCAGCTTGGCCGGTCCTCCAGATACGCAGTATTTT
TRBJ2-4 | TRBV9 | TRBD1 | NA | CASSPGQGAGGGIQYF | TGTGCCAGCAGCCCGGGACAGGGGGCTGGTGGGGGCATTCAGTACTTC
TRBJ2-7 | TRBV6-4 | TRBD1 | few | CASSVMAGGSYEQYF | TGTGCCAGCAGTGTCATGGCAGGGGGCTCCTACGAGCAGTACTTC
TRBJ1-1 | TRBV7-2 | NA | NA | CASSSIDSSEAFF | TGTGCCAGCAGCTCTATCGACAGCTCTGAAGCTTTCTTT
TRBJ2-7 | TRBV7-2 | NA | NA | CASSFSKPTEQYF | TGTGCCAGCAGCTTTAGCAAACCCACCGAGCAGTACTTC
TRBJ2-1 | TRBV2 | NA | NA | CASSLQGGYNEQFF | TGTGCCAGCAGTTTGCAGGGGGGCTACAATGAGCAGTTCTTC
TRBJ2-5 | TRBV7-3 | NA | NA | CASSLNRKETQYF | TGTGCCAGCAGCTTGAATAGGAAGGAGACCCAGTACTTC